This T cell receptor (beta chain) was sequenced for a study of T cell responses to AZD1222 COVID-19 vaccine. The V gene end was trimmed by 3 bases and the J gene end by 5 bases; junction bases not matched to a gene: 14. The germline gives CDR1 MNHEY, CDR2 SMNVEV (reference sequence). The CDR3 is made up of 18 amino acids. Of note for this clone: Its antigen is not identified.

Clones were sequenced by immunoSEQ multiplex PCR, and TCRdb holds only the in-frame ones, with some missing. The repertoire has some 150,000 clones, 90% of them found once; the top ten carry roughly 3.2%. Broader study findings: Clonal diversity was possibly underestimated; the donors were predominantly white British and more often female. No repertoire was sampled before or during the peak T cell response, only after it. Across the whole spike, CD4 TCRs peaked at regions 160-218 and 743-854.

Second doses were pooled across both intervals (about 4 or about 12 weeks). The V gene is TRBV27, the J gene TRBJ2-5, with 11 bases aligning to TRBD2. This clonotype originated in an adult who received the AZD1222 COVID-19 vaccine. This specimen consisted of peripheral blood, obtained 28 days after the second AZD1222 dose. As DNA, the CDR3 is TGTGCCAGCAGTTTCATTGGGGGTAGCGGGAGGGCCGGTGAGACCCAGTACTTC. Residues: CASSFIGGSGRAGETQYF.